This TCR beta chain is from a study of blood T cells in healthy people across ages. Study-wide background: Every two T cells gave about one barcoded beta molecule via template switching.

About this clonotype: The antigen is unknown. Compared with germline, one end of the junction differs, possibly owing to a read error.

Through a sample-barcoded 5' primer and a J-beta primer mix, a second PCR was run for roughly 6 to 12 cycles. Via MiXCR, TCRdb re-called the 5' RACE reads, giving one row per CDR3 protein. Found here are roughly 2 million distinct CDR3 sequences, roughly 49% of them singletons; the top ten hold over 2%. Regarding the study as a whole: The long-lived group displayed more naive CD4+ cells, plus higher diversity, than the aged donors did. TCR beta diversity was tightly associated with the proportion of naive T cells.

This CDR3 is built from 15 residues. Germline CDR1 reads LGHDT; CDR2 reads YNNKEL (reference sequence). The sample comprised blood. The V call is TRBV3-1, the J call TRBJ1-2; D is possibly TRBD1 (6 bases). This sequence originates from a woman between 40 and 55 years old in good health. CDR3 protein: CVSSQETGANYGYTF. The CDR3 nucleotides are TGTGTCAGCAGCCAAGAGACAGGAGCAAACTATGGCTACACCTTC.